The sample holds a few counts of the clone carrying this T cell receptor beta chain. Its antigen is still unknown. The TCR beta cDNA libraries contained unique molecular identifiers. Starting from approximately 0.95 to 9.8 million T cells, the study yielded about 490,000 cDNA molecules. TCRdb recomputed calls from the PCR reads with MiXCR, one row per CDR3 protein. The sample includes 600,000 to 750,000 distinct CDR3 sequences, around 60% of them seen just once. The CDR3 totals 14 residues. Between the trimmed V and J ends, which lost 3 bases and 2 bases, there was a span of 10 bases. From germline, CDR1 is SGHRS and CDR2 YFSETQ. The sample originates from a study of post-analysis software for immune sequencing data. Across the whole study: Multiple sclerosis in the patients followed relapsing-remitting, secondary progressive and progressive-relapsing courses.

The study's findings and limits: Samples from a shared batch, those prepared together, strongly co-clustered by F measure. Compared against controls, patients with multiple sclerosis displayed significantly lower normalized Chao1 diversity. Elevated frequency relative to controls characterized 4 or 5 TRBV segments in patients, TRBV5-6, TRBV5-1 and TRBV20-1 among them.

Material: blood. The sequence came from a girl aged 2 to 9 with multiple sclerosis. This chain joins TRBV5-1 and TRBJ2-3; the D gene is possibly TRBD1 (6 bases). The CDR3 loop reads CASSSGTHTDTQYF. CDR3 bases: TGCGCCAGCAGCTCCGGGACACACACAGATACGCAGTATTTT.